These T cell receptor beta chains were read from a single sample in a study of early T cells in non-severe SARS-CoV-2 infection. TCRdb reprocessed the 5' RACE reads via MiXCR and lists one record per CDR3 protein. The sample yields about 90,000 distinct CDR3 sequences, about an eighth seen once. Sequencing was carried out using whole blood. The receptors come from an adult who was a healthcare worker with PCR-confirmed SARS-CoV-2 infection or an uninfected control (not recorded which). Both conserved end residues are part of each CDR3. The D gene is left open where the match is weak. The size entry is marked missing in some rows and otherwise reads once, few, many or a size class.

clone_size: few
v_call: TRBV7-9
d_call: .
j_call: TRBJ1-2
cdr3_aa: CASIGLANGYTF
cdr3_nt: TGTGCCAGCATAGGATTAGCTAATGGCTACACCTTC

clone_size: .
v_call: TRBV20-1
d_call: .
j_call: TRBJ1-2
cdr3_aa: CSARDAGDYGYTF
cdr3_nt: TGCAGTGCTAGAGACGCCGGGGACTATGGCTACACCTTC

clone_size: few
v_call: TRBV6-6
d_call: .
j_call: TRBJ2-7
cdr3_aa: CASTERKAVSYEQYF
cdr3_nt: TGTGCCAGCACCGAAAGAAAGGCAGTCTCCTACGAGCAGTACTTC

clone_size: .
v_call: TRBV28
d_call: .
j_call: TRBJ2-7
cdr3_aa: CASSPAGGGASYEQYF
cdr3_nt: TGTGCCAGCAGCCCCGCGGGCGGAGGCGCTTCCTACGAGCAGTACTTC

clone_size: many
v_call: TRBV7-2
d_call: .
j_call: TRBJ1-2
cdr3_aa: CASSPDGGPNYGYTF
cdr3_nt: TGTGCCAGCAGCCCCGACGGGGGGCCCAACTATGGCTACACCTTC

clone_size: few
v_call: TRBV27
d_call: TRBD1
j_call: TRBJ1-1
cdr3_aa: CASHMGGQGALTPEAFF
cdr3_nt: TGTGCCAGCCATATGGGGGGACAGGGGGCTCTTACCCCTGAAGCTTTCTTT

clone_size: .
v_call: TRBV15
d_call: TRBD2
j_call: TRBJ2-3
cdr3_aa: CATSRKGQRDFTDTQYF
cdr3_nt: TGTGCCACCAGCAGAAAGGGGCAGCGGGATTTCACAGATACGCAGTATTTT

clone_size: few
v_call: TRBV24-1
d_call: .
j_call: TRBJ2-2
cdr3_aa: CATSDLNRDNTGELFF
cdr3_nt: TGTGCCACCAGTGATTTGAACAGAGACAACACCGGGGAGCTGTTTTTT

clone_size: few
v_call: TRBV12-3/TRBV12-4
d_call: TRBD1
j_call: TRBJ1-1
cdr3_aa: CASRTGQPNTEAFF
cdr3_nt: TGTGCCAGCAGGACAGGGCAACCTAACACTGAAGCTTTCTTT

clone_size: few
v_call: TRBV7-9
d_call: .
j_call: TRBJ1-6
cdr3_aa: CASSSGTDNSPLHF
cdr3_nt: TGTGCCAGCAGCTCCGGGACGGACAATTCACCCCTCCACTTT

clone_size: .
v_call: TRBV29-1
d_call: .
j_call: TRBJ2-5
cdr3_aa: CSVEGPATETQYF
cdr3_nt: TGCAGCGTTGAAGGGCCAGCTACCGAGACCCAGTACTTC

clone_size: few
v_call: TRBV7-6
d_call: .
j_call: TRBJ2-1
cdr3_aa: CASSLDRVVNEQFF
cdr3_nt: TGTGCCAGCAGCTTAGATAGGGTGGTCAATGAGCAGTTCTTC

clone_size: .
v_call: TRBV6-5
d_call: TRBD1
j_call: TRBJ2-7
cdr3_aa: CASSYGQGAYEQYF
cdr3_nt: TGTGCCAGCAGTTATGGACAGGGGGCCTACGAGCAGTACTTC

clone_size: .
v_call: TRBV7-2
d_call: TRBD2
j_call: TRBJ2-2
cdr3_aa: CASSALAGAPGELFF
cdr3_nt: TGTGCCAGCAGCGCACTAGCGGGAGCCCCCGGGGAGCTGTTTTTT

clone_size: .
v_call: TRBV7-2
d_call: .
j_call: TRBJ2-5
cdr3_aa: CASSSIAYQETQYF
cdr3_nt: TGTGCCAGCAGCTCCATTGCGTACCAAGAGACCCAGTACTTC

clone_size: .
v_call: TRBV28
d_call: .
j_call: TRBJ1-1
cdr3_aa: CASRRFRANTEAFF
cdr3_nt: TGTGCCAGCAGACGGTTCCGGGCTAACACTGAAGCTTTCTTT

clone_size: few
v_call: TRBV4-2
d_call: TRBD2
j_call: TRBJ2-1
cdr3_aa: CASSQDWAGGPHEQFF
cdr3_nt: TGTGCCAGCAGCCAAGATTGGGCGGGAGGGCCCCATGAGCAGTTCTTC

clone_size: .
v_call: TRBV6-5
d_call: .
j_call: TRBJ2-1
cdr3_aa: CASRPGPLAYNEQFF
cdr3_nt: TGTGCCAGCAGGCCCGGACCTTTAGCATACAATGAGCAGTTCTTC

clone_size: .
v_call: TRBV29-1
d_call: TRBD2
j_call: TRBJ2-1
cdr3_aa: CSVEGLAGGPSYNEQFF
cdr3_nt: TGCAGCGTTGAGGGACTAGCGGGAGGACCCTCCTACAATGAGCAGTTCTTC

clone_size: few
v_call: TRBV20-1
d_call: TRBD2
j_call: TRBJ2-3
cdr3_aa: CSARGLAGEGTDTQYF
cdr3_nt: TGCAGTGCTAGAGGTCTAGCGGGAGAGGGCACAGATACGCAGTATTTT

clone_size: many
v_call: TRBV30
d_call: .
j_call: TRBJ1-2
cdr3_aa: CAWSRGANYGYTF
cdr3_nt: TGTGCCTGGAGCAGGGGAGCTAACTATGGCTACACCTTC

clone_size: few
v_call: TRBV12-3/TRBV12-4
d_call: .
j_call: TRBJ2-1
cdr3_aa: CAGSTSAYNEQFF
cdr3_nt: TGTGCCGGATCAACATCCGCCTACAATGAGCAGTTCTTC

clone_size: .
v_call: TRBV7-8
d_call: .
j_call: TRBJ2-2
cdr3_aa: CASLKRGTGELFF
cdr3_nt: TGTGCCAGCCTTAAACGGGGAACCGGGGAGCTGTTTTTT

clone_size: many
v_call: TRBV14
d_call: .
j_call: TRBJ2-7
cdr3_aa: CASSQDEGPYEQYF
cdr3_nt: TGTGCCAGCAGCCAAGACGAGGGTCCCTACGAGCAGTACTTC

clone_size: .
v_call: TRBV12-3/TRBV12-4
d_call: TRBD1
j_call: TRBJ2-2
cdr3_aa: CASSPRKGGANTGELFF
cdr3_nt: TGTGCCAGCAGTCCCAGGAAAGGGGGCGCGAACACCGGGGAGCTGTTTTTT

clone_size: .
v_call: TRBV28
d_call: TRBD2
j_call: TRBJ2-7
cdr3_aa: CASTRGSGSVYEQYF
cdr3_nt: TGTGCCAGCACCCGGGGTAGCGGGAGTGTCTACGAGCAGTACTTC

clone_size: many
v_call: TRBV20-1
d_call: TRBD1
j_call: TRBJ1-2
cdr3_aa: CSARDPRTGKENYGYTF
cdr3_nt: TGCAGTGCTAGAGATCCTCGGACAGGGAAGGAGAACTATGGCTACACCTTC

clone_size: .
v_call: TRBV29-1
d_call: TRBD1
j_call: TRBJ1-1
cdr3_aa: CSVIRGGSNTEAFF
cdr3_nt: TGCAGCGTTATCAGGGGGGGCTCCAACACTGAAGCTTTCTTT

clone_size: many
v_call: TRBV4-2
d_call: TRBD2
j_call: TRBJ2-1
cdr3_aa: CASSRRTSGRAPSSYNEQFF
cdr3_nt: TGTGCCAGCAGCCGTCGGACTAGCGGGAGGGCCCCGAGCTCCTACAATGAGCAGTTCTTC

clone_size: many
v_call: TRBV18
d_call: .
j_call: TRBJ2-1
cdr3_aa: CASSPNRGHNEQFF
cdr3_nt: TGTGCCAGCTCACCCAACCGTGGCCACAATGAGCAGTTCTTC

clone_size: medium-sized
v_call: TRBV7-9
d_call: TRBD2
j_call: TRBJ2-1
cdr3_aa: CASSSGLAGGSEQFF
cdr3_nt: TGTGCCAGCAGCTCGGGACTAGCGGGAGGGAGTGAGCAGTTCTTC

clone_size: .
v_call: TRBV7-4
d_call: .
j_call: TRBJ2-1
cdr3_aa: CASSLRQGYNEQFF
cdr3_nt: TGTGCCAGCAGCTTAAGGCAGGGATACAATGAGCAGTTCTTC

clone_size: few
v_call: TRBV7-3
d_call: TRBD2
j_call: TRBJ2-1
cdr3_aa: CASSPQSGTSGSGEQFF
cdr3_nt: TGTGCCAGCAGCCCACAGTCCGGGACTAGCGGGAGCGGGGAGCAGTTCTTC

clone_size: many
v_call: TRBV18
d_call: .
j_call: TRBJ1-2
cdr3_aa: CASSPPNRVGYGYTF
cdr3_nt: TGTGCCAGCTCACCACCGAATCGGGTAGGCTATGGCTACACCTTC

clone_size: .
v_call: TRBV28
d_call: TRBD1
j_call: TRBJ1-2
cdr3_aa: CASRAGGNYGYTF
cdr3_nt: TGTGCCAGCAGGGCAGGGGGGAACTATGGCTACACCTTC

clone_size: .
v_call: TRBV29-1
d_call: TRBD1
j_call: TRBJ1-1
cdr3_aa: CSVAPTGFGTEAFF
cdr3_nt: TGCAGCGTTGCCCCGACAGGGTTCGGCACTGAAGCTTTCTTT

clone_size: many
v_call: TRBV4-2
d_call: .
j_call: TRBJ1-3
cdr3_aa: CARTPGTSPSGSGNTIYF
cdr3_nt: TGTGCCAGGACGCCCGGGACATCCCCCTCCGGCTCTGGAAACACCATATATTTT

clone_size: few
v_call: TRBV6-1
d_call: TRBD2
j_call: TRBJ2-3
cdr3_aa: CASSEYFERDVPDTQYF
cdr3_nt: TGTGCCAGCAGTGAATATTTTGAGCGGGACGTCCCAGATACGCAGTATTTT

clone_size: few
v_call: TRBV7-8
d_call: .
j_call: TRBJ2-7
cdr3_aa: CASSPGKTYEQYF
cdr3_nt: TGTGCCAGCAGCCCAGGCAAAACCTACGAGCAGTACTTC

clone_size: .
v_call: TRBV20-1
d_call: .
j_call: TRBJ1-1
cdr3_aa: CSALDSFNTEAFF
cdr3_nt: TGCAGTGCTCTGGACAGCTTTAACACTGAAGCTTTCTTT

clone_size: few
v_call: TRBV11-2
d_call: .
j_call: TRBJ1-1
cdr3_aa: CASGTFGVAEAFF
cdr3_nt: TGTGCCAGCGGGACATTCGGGGTCGCGGAAGCTTTCTTT